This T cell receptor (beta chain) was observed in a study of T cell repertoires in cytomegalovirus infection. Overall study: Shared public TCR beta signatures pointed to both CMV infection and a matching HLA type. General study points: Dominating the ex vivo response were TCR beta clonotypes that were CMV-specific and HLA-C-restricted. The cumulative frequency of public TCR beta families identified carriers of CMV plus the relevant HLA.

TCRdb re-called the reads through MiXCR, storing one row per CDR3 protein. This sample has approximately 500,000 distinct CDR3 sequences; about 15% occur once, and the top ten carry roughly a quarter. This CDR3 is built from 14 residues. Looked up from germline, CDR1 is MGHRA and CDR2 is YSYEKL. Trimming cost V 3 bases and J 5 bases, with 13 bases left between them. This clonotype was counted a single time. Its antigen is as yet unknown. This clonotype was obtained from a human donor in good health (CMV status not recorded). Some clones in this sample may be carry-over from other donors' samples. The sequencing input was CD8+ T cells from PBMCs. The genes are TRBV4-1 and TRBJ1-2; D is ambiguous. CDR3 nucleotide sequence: TGCGCCAGCAGCCAGGACGGAGAACTATATGGCTACACCTTC. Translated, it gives CASSQDGELYGYTF.